One sample yielded the 7 T cell receptor beta chains listed below, sequenced in a study of memory CD4+ T cells and cytomegalovirus serostatus (dated by TCRdb to the late 2010s). A FACSAria II was used to sort memory CD4+ T cells, defined as single viable CD3+CD4+CD8-CD45RO+ cells. Library preparation employed the immunoSEQ multiplex PCR assay. The table comes from immuneACCESS by way of TCRdb, which keeps in-frame sequences with V and J called. Part of the clones is missing from these tables; in studies checked, under half for an unresolved V gene and the rest for unknown reasons. This sample lists over 50,000 clones; roughly four fifths were detected once. The leading ten clones occupy roughly 1.5% of the sample. Sequencing input: memory CD4+ T cells from blood. The source is an adult in good health and CMV-seronegative.

The chain is built from TRBV9 and TRBJ2-2, with D possibly matching TRBD2 (6 bases). Germline-derived CDR1 and CDR2 are SGDLS and YYNGEE. The length of the CDR3 is 14 residues. Trimming removed 0 bases at V and 3 bases at J, with 6 bases between. CDR3 nucleotides: TGTGCCAGCAGCGTAGGGGGGGACACCGGGGAGCTGTTTTTT. Its protein product is CASSVGGDTGELFF.

This sequence joins TRBV29-1 and TRBJ2-7, with D maybe TRBD2 (5 bases). The CDR3 spans 12 residues. The V and J ends lost 4 bases and 1 base respectively, with 8 bases between them. The germline V gene has CDR1 SQVTM and CDR2 ANQGSEA. The CDR3 sequence: CSVAQRSYEQYF. DNA of the CDR3: TGCAGCGTTGCCCAGCGGTCCTACGAGCAGTACTTC.

CDR3: CACIGTSSTDTQYF. The CDR3 nucleotides are TGTGCCTGTATCGGGACTAGTAGCACAGATACGCAGTATTTT. The chain has TRBV30 and TRBJ2-3; 8 bases align to TRBD2. Germline assignment: CDR1 GTSNPN and CDR2 SVGIG (reference sequence). The CDR3 is 14 amino acids. V trimming: 6 bases; J trimming: 0 bases; junction bases outside the gene matches: 5.

The sample holds a few counts of this clone. This chain uses TRBV14 with TRBJ2-4; 15 nucleotides match TRBD2. Trimming cost V 6 bases and J 2 bases; bases outside gene matches: 5. The CDR3 has 17 amino acids. Germline CDR1 SGHDN, CDR2 FVKESK. CDR3 nucleotides: TGTGCCAGCAGTGTCGGGACTAGCGGGGGGTCCAAAAACATTCAGTACTTC. Protein sequence: CASSVGTSGGSKNIQYF.

The V call is TRBV14, the J call TRBJ1-1, with D perhaps TRBD1 (6 bases). The CDR3 length is 15 residues. V was clipped by 2 bases and J by 5 bases, with 15 bases between them. In germline, CDR1 is SGHDN, CDR2 FVKESK. The CDR3 DNA follows: TGTGCCAGCAGCCAACGCGGGGGGCAGTGGACTGAAGCTTTCTTT. Its protein product is CASSQRGGQWTEAFF.

The table lists this clone with a count of one. The chain recombines TRBV7-9 with TRBJ2-3, with D possibly matching TRBD2 (6 bases). The germline V gene has CDR1 SEHNR and CDR2 FQNEAQ (reference sequence). The V end was cut by 3 bases, the J end by 4 bases, with 8 bases between. The CDR3 spans 13 residues. The CDR3 region is CASSLEGPDTQYF. The DNA of the CDR3 is TGTGCCAGCAGCTTGGAGGGCCCAGATACGCAGTATTTT.

The chain uses TRBV6-5 and TRBJ2-3, with D hard to call. From germline, CDR1 is MNHEY and CDR2 SVGAGI. V gave up 0 bases and J gave up 2 bases, with 9 bases separating them. This CDR3 region has 15 residues. In DNA form, the CDR3 reads TGTGCCAGCAGTTACTCGATTACCTTCACAGATACGCAGTATTTT. Its protein is CASSYSITFTDTQYF.